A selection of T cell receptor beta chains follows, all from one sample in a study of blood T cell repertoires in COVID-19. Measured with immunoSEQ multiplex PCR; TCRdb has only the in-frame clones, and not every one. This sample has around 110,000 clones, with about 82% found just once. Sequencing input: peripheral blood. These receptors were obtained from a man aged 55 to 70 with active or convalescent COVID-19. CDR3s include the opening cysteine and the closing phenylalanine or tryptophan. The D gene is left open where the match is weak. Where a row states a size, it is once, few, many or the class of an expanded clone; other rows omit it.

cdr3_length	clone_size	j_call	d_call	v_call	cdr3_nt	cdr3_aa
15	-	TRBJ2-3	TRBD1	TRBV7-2	TGTGCCAGCAGCCCCGGGACAGGGTATTCAGATACGCAGTATTTT	CASSPGTGYSDTQYF
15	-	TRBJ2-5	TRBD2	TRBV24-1	TGTGCCACCAGTGCCCTGACTAGCGGGCAAGAGACCCAGTACTTC	CATSALTSGQETQYF
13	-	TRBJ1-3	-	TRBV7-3	TGTGCCAGCAGCGAGAACAGGGAAAACACCATATATTTT	CASSENRENTIYF
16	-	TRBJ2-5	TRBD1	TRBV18	TGTGCCAGCTCACCAAACGGACAGGGAGGATCGGAGACCCAGTACTTC	CASSPNGQGGSETQYF
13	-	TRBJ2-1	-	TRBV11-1	TGTGCCAGCAGCCTTGGAGAAGGGGGTGAGCAGTTCTTC	CASSLGEGGEQFF
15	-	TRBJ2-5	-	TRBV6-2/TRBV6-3	TGTGCCAGCAGTTATATCCGGGGGAAGACAGAGACCCAGTACTTC	CASSYIRGKTETQYF
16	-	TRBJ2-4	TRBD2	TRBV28	TGTGCCAGCAGTGTGACTAGCGGCCAAGCCAAAAACATTCAGTACTTC	CASSVTSGQAKNIQYF
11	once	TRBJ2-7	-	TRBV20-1	TGCAGTGCTAGGGAGCGAGGCGAGCAGTACTTC	CSARERGEQYF
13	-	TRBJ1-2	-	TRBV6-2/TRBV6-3	TGTGCCAGCAGTTACTCTAGCCGGCAGGGAGGAACCTTC	CASSYSSRQGGTF
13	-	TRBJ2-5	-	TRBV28	TGTGCCAGCAGGAACGGGGTAGTAGAGACCCAGTACTTC	CASRNGVVETQYF
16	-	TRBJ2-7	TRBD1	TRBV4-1	TGCGCCAGCAGCCCAACGGGACAGAGAACTACCTACGAGCAGTACTTC	CASSPTGQRTTYEQYF
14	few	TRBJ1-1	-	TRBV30	TGTGCCTGGAGGAGGGCAGGCAGGAACACTGAAGCTTTCTTT	CAWRRAGRNTEAFF
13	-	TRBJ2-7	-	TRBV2	TGTGCCAGCAACTTGGGCCCCTCTTGGGAGCAGTACTTC	CASNLGPSWEQYF
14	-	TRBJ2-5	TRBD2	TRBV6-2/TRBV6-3	TGTGCCAGCAGCCTCTTGCGGGAGAAAGAGACCCAGTACTTC	CASSLLREKETQYF
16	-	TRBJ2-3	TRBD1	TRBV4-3	TGCGCCAGCAGCCAAGATCCCGGGACAGGGGCAGATACGCAGTATTTT	CASSQDPGTGADTQYF
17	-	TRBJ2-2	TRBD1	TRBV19	TGTGCCAGTAGCCGGGGACGGGACAGCGCGAACACCGGGGAGCTGTTTTTT	CASSRGRDSANTGELFF